This T cell receptor (beta chain) was recovered during a study of CD8 T cells in ankylosing spondylitis. Study-wide findings and caveats: Ankylosing spondylitis blood seemed to carry a telltale TCR beta motif made of under ten highly homologous variants. Significant enrichment of disease-linked clones was reportedly seen in matched ankylosing spondylitis synovial fluid. Disease-linked clones were CD8+ and relatively rare in peripheral blood.

The germline CDR1 and CDR2 sequences are DFQATT and SNEGSKA (reference sequence). This CDR3 region has 16 residues. Trimming took 4 bases from V and 0 from J; bases not matched to a gene: 8. TCRdb itself ran the 5' RACE reads through MiXCR, one entry per CDR3 protein. The sample has approximately 150,000 distinct CDR3 sequences, roughly 10% seen once. In regard to this clonotype: Its antigen is currently unknown.

This clonotype was obtained from a female donor with ankylosing spondylitis or in good health (not recorded which). The sequencing sample was made of blood, either unsorted or a sorted T cell fraction (not recorded which). The V gene is TRBV20-1, the J gene TRBJ2-1; TRBD2 matches at 8 bases. The CDR3 here is CSATSLAGSSYNEQFF. CDR3 sequence (DNA): TGCAGTGCTACCTCTTTAGCGGGAAGCTCCTACAATGAGCAGTTCTTC.